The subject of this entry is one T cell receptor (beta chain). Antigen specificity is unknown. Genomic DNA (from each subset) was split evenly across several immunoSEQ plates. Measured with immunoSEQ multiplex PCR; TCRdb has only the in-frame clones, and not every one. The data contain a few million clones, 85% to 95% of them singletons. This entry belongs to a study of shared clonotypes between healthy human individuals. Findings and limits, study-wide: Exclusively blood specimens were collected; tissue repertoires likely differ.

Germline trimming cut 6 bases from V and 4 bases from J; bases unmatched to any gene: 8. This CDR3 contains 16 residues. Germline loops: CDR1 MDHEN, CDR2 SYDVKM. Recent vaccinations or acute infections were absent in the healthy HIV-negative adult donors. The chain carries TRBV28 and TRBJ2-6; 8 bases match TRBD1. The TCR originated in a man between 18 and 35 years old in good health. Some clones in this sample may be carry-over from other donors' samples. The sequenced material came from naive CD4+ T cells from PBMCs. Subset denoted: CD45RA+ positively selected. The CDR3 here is CASRDGQGAGANVLTF. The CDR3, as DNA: TGTGCCAGCAGGGACGGACAGGGAGCCGGGGCCAACGTCCTGACTTTC.